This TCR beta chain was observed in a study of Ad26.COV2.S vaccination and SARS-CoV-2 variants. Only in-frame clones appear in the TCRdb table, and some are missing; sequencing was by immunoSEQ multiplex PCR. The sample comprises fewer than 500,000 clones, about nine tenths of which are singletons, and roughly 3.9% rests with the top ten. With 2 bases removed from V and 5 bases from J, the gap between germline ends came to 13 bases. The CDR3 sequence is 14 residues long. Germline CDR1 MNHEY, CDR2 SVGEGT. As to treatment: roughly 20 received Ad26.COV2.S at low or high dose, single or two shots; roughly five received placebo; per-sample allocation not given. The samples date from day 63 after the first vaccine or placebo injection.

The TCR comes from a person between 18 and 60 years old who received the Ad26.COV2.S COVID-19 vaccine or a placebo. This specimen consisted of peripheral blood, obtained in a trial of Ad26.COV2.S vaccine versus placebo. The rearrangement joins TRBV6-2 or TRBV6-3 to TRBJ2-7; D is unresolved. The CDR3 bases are TGTGCCAGCAGTTACACGAGGCTAAAGAACGAGCAGTACTTC. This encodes CASSYTRLKNEQYF.